This entry features one T cell receptor (beta chain) sequence. The target antigen is unknown. The data were obtained in a study of immune cell composition in non-small cell lung cancer. Study overall: Histologic subtype was mainly adenocarcinoma or squamous cell carcinoma.

The germline V and J ends were trimmed by 10 bases and 5 bases, with 17 bases remaining between them. Germline V CDR1 and CDR2: MDHEN, SYDVKM. This CDR3 has 13 residues. Study-wide findings and caveats: TIL tumour reactivity correlated with maximal tumour-associated clone frequency in adenocarcinoma. Dominant in vivo tumour-associated clones were not shown to share tumour-reactive sequences.

Measured with immunoSEQ multiplex PCR; TCRdb has only the in-frame clones, and not every one. The top ten clones hold around 13% of a sample with more than 3,000 clones, about three quarters of them seen once. Normal lung was sampled as far from the tumour as possible, at least 3 cm. V usage is TRBV28 and J usage is TRBJ1-2; D is possibly TRBD1 (6 bases). The sequenced sample consisted of non-adjacent lung tissue. The clonotype originates from a human donor with non-small cell lung cancer. The donor label of this sample is uncertain. CDR3 bases: TGTGCCACCCGAGATCCAGGGGCGTATGGCTACACCTTC. This sequence encodes CATRDPGAYGYTF.